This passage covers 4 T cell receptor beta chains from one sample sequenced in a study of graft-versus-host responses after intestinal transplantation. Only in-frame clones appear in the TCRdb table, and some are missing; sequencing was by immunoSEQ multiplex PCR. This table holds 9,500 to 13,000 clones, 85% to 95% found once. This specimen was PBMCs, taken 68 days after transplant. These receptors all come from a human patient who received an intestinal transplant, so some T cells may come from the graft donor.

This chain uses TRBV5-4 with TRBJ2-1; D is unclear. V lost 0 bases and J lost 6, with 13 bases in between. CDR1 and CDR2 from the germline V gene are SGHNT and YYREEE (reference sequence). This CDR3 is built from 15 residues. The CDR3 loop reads CASSLGRPSGNEQFF. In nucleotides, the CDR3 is TGTGCCAGCAGCTTGGGCCGTCCCTCCGGCAATGAGCAGTTCTTC.

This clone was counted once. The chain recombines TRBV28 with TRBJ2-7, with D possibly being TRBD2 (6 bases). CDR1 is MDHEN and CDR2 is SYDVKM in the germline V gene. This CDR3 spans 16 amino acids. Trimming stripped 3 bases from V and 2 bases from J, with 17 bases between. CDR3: CASSFIPQRVTYEQYF. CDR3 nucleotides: TGTGCCAGCAGTTTCATCCCCCAGCGGGTAACCTACGAGCAGTACTTC.

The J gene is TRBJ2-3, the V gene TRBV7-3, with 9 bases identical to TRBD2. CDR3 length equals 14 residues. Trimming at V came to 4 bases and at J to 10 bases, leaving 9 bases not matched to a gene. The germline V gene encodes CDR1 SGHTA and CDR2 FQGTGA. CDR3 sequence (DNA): TGTGCCAGCAGCTATAACTTGGGACTAGCCCCGCAGTATTTT. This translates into CASSYNLGLAPQYF.

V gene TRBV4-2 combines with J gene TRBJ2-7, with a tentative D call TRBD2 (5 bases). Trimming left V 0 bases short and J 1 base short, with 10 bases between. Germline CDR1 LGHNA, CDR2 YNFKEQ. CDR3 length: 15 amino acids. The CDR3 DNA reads TGTGCCAGCAGCCAAGAAGGGCGGAGGTCCTACGAGCAGTACTTC. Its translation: CASSQEGRRSYEQYF.